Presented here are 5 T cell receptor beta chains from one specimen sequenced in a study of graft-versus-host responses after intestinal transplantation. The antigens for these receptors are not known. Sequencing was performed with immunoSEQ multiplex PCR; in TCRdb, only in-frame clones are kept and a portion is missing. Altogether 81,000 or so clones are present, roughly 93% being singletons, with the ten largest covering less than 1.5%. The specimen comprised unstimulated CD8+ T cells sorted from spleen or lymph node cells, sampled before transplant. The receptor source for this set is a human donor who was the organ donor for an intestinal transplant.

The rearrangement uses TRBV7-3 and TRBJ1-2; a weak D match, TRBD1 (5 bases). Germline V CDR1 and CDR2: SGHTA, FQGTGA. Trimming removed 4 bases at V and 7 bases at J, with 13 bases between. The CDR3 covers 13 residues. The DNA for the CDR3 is TGTGCCAGCAGCTCTACTCAGGGTTCTGGCTACACCTTC. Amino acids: CASSSTQGSGYTF.

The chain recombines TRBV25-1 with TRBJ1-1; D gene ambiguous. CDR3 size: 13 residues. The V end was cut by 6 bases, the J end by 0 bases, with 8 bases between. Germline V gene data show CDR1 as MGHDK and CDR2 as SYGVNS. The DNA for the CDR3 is TGTGCCAGCAGCCTAAAAGTGAACACTGAAGCTTTCTTT. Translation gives CASSLKVNTEAFF.

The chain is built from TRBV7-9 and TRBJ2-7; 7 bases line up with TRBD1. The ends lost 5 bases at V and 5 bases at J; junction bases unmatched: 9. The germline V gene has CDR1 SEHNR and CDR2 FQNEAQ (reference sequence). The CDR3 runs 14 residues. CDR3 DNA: TGTGCCAGCAGCGTGACAGGGCCGTTGGACGAGCAGTACTTC. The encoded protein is CASSVTGPLDEQYF. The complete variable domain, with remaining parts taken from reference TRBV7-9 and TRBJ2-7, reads DTGVSQNPRHKITKRGQNVTFRCDPISEHNRLYWYRQTLGQGPEFLTYFQNEAQLEKSRLLSDRFSAERPKGSFSTLEIQRTEQGDSAMYLCASSVTGPLDEQYFGPGTRLTVT.

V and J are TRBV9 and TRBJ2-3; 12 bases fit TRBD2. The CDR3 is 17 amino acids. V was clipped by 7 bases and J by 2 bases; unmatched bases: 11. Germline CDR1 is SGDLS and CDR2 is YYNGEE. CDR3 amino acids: CASGRPSGRAYTDTQYF. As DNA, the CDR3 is TGTGCCAGCGGAAGACCTAGCGGGAGGGCCTACACAGATACGCAGTATTTT.

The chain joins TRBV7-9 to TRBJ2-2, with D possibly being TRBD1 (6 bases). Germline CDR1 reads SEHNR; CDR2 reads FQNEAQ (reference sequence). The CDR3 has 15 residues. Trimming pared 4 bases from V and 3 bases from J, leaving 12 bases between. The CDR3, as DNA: TGTGCCAGCAGCTCCGCCAGACAGGACACCGGGGAGCTGTTTTTT. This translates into CASSSARQDTGELFF.